This T cell receptor (beta chain) was retrieved from a study of CD4+ T cells in melanoma. Generated by immunoSEQ multiplex PCR, the TCRdb table keeps only in-frame clones and is missing some. The profile shows some 15,000 clones, less than 65% of them singletons. The CDR3 has 16 amino acids. V dropped 4 bases and J dropped 1 base, with 13 bases sitting between them. Germline CDR1 SGHNT, CDR2 YENEEA. The rearrangement uses TRBV11-3 and TRBJ2-2, with D perhaps TRBD2 (7 bases). The specimen sequenced was cells from a culture (not recorded whether cultured in vitro). This TCR was sampled from a human donor with melanoma. This CDR3 reads CASSSEGGRNTGELFF. The CDR3 DNA reads TGTGCCAGCAGCTCCGAGGGGGGGAGGAACACCGGGGAGCTGTTTTTT.